The 16 T cell receptor beta chains reported below all come from one sample, sequenced in a study of cytomegalovirus exposure and HLA in healthy donors. 60 Vbeta and 13 Jbeta primers were used in PCR. Sequenced by immunoSEQ multiplex PCR; TCRdb stores in-frame clones only, minus some. The sample includes approximately 200,000 clones, around three quarters seen only once; the top ten take about 1.9%. Sequences were obtained from PBMCs. The source of these receptors is a man aged 25 to 40 in good health and CMV-seronegative.

V gene TRBV11-2 combines with J gene TRBJ2-1, with a possible D match to TRBD2 (6 bases). V was pared by 1 base and J by 10 bases, with 14 bases between. Germline CDR1 and CDR2: SGHAT and FQNNGV. The CDR3 is 14 residues long. This CDR3 is CASSLVRLVDEQFF. In nucleotides, the CDR3 is TGTGCCAGCAGCTTAGTGAGACTAGTAGACGAGCAGTTCTTC.

The rearrangement uses TRBV28 and TRBJ1-5; tentatively, D is TRBD1 (5 bases). CDR1 and CDR2 (germline): MDHEN, SYDVKM. CDR3 length equals 14 residues. Trimming cost V 6 bases and J 3 bases, with 12 bases left between them. CDR3 sequence (DNA): TGTGCCAGCAGGCCCCAGGGTGACAATCAGCCCCAGCATTTT. Protein sequence: CASRPQGDNQPQHF.

The chain is built from TRBV5-6 and TRBJ1-4, with 8 bases aligning to TRBD1. The CDR3 spans 15 residues. V trimming: 1 base; J trimming: 7 bases; junction bases outside the gene matches: 6. Germline-derived CDR1 and CDR2 are SGHDT and YYEEEE. The CDR3 nucleotides read TGTGCCAGCAGCTTGAATCAGGGGGCTGCTGAAAAACTGTTTTTT. As protein: CASSLNQGAAEKLFF.

This chain joins TRBV9 and TRBJ2-3, with D tentatively TRBD2 (6 bases). Germline CDR1 is SGDLS and CDR2 is YYNGEE. The CDR3 runs to 16 residues. Trimming took 0 bases from V and 4 from J, leaving 15 bases between them. The CDR3: CASSVEIGTAPDTQYF. The CDR3 DNA reads TGTGCCAGCAGCGTAGAGATTGGGACTGCCCCAGATACGCAGTATTTT.

The chain uses TRBV12-5 and TRBJ2-1; no firm D call. The length of the CDR3 is 13 residues. V was shortened by 5 bases and J by 3 bases, with 8 bases between the two germline ends. CDR1 and CDR2 from the germline V gene are LGHNT and FRNRAP. CDR3 loop: CASGMRDYNEQFF. The CDR3 bases are TGTGCTAGTGGTATGCGAGACTACAATGAGCAGTTCTTC. Variable domain in full (rest from reference TRBV12-5 and TRBJ2-1): DARVTQTPRHKVTEMGQEVTMRCQPILGHNTVFWYRQTMMQGLELLAYFRNRAPLDDSGMPKDRFSAEMPDATLATLKIQPSEPRDSAVYFCASGMRDYNEQFFGPGTRLTVL.

This chain joins TRBV19 and TRBJ1-3, with unresolved D. Per the germline V gene, CDR1 is LNHDA and CDR2 is SQIVND (reference sequence). V was pared by 7 bases and J by 0 bases, with 19 bases between. CDR3 length: 17 residues. The CDR3 loop is CASTRGQIQHSGNTIYF. DNA of the CDR3: TGTGCCAGTACCCGAGGGCAGATACAACACTCTGGAAACACCATATATTTT.

This clone has a single count. The DNA for the CDR3 is TGTGCCAGCAGTTCACAGGGGGCTGTAAAACTGTTTTTT. Protein: CASSSQGAVKLFF. The chain employs TRBV28 and TRBJ1-4; 9 nucleotides match TRBD1. The CDR3 is made up of 13 amino acids. Germline CDR1 and CDR2: MDHEN and SYDVKM. V lost 4 bases and J lost 10; bases outside the gene matches: 4.

This chain uses TRBV11-2 with TRBJ2-1; unclear D gene. This CDR3 is 15 amino acids long. The V and J ends lost 5 bases and 2 bases respectively, with 13 bases between them. The germline CDR1 and CDR2 sequences are SGHAT and FQNNGV. The CDR3 region is CASSANIPPYNEQFF. CDR3 nucleotides: TGTGCCAGCAGCGCAAACATTCCCCCCTACAATGAGCAGTTCTTC.

The V and J genes are TRBV9 and TRBJ2-2; TRBD1 matches at 8 bases. This CDR3 is 17 amino acids long. J was trimmed by 5 bases and V by 4 bases; bases with no gene match: 13. Per the germline V gene, CDR1 is SGDLS and CDR2 is YYNGEE. The CDR3 region has the DNA TGTGCCAGCAGCTTCGGACAGGGTTGGGGTCAAACCGGGGAGCTGTTTTTT. This translates into CASSFGQGWGQTGELFF.

This clone was counted only a few times. V and J are TRBV13 and TRBJ2-1, with 8 bases aligning to TRBD2. This CDR3 region has 14 residues. Germline V gene sequence: CDR1 PRHDT, CDR2 FYEKMQ (reference sequence). The J segment lost 4 bases and the V segment lost 4 bases, leaving 3 bases of the junction unmatched. The DNA for the CDR3 is TGTGCCAGCAGCTGGAAGCGGGAGTACAATGAGCAGTTCTTC. Translating gives CASSWKREYNEQFF.

The CDR3 loop reads CASTSPGLAGRSYNEQFF. The CDR3 bases are TGTGCCAGCACCTCACCGGGACTAGCGGGACGCTCCTACAATGAGCAGTTCTTC. V usage is TRBV27 and J usage is TRBJ2-1, with 13 bases lining up with TRBD2. CDR1 is MNHEY and CDR2 is SMNVEV in the germline V gene (reference sequence). The V segment lost 7 bases and the J segment 0 bases; nucleotides outside the gene matches: 9. The CDR3 runs to 18 residues.

The chain links TRBV7-9 to TRBJ2-7, with 7 bases that match TRBD1. Germline V gives CDR1 SEHNR, CDR2 FQNEAQ (reference sequence). V gave up 1 base and J gave up 3 bases; unmatched junction bases: 3. CDR3 length: 14 residues. CDR3 residues: CASSLEDRHYEQYF. CDR3 in DNA: TGTGCCAGCAGCTTAGAGGACAGGCACTACGAGCAGTACTTC.

There are a few counts of this clone. The chain employs TRBV28 and TRBJ1-6; TRBD1 matches 7 bases. CDR1 and CDR2 (germline): MDHEN, SYDVKM. CDR3 length: 14 amino acids. J gave up 6 bases and V 4 bases, and 3 bases lay outside the gene matches. The CDR3 here is CASSYRGGNSPLHF. The CDR3 DNA reads TGTGCCAGCAGTTACAGGGGTGGTAATTCACCCCTCCACTTT.

This chain joins TRBV9 and TRBJ1-1; perhaps TRBD1 as D (6 bases). The germline gives CDR1 SGDLS, CDR2 YYNGEE. Trimming removed 0 bases at V and 4 bases at J, with 13 bases between. This CDR3 region has 15 residues. CDR3 nucleotides: TGTGCCAGCAGCGTAGATTCCGGCAGGGGCACTGAAGCTTTCTTT. Amino acid sequence: CASSVDSGRGTEAFF. Combining the CDR3 with reference TRBV9 and TRBJ1-1 gives the whole variable domain DSGVTQTPKHLITATGQRVTLRCSPRSGDLSVYWYQQSLDQGLQFLIQYYNGEERAKGNILERFSAQQFPDLHSELNLSSLELGDSALYFCASSVDSGRGTEAFFGQGTRLTVV.

J is TRBJ1-4 and V is TRBV6-1; perhaps TRBD1 as D (5 bases). The CDR3 covers 16 residues. With 2 bases removed from V and 7 bases from J, the gap between germline ends came to 17 bases. Germline V CDR1 and CDR2: MNHNS, SASEGT. CDR3 sequence: CASSEFRGRPGEKLFF. The CDR3 nucleotides read TGTGCCAGCAGTGAATTTCGGGGGAGACCGGGTGAAAAACTGTTTTTT.

This clone was seen just once. This chain uses TRBV2 with TRBJ1-4; 12 bases line up with TRBD1. Germline V CDR1 and CDR2: SNHLY, FYNNEI. The V and J ends lost 6 bases and 5 bases, in that order; junction bases with no gene match: 7. The CDR3 consists of 16 residues. CDR3 in DNA: TGTGCCAGCAGCTACGGGACAGGGGGCGCAAATGAAAAACTGTTTTTT. As protein: CASSYGTGGANEKLFF.